Listed here are 4 T cell receptor beta chains from one sample, sequenced in a study of cytotoxic CD8 clonotypes in ibrutinib-treated CLL. The method was immunoSEQ multiplex PCR; TCRdb's version includes in-frame clones alone and lacks a portion of them. The sample consists of about 310,000 clones, around four fifths of them appearing once. The sequencing here drew on PBMCs, taken before ibrutinib treatment. The receptor source for this set is a human donor with chronic lymphocytic leukemia.

This chain links TRBV15 with TRBJ2-5; possible D gene TRBD2, 5 bases. The CDR3 sequence is 15 residues long. Trimming shortened V by 5 bases and J by 5 bases, and 18 bases separated the two germline ends. Germline CDR1 reads LNHNV; CDR2 reads YYDKDF (reference sequence). The CDR3 region is CATSLHGGRSETQYF. CDR3 sequence (DNA): TGTGCCACCAGCCTCCATGGTGGGAGATCGGAGACCCAGTACTTC. Filled out from reference TRBV15 and TRBJ2-5, the complete variable domain reads DAMVIQNPRYQVTQFGKPVTLSCSQTLNHNVMYWYQQKSSQAPKLLFHYYDKDFNNEADTPDNFQSRRPNTSFCFLDIRSPGLGDTAMYLCATSLHGGRSETQYFGPGTRLLVL.

The gene calls are TRBV10-3 and TRBJ2-5; D is unresolved. This CDR3 spans 13 amino acids. V lost 4 bases, J lost 4 bases, and 10 bases lay in between. From germline, CDR1 is ENHRY and CDR2 SYGVKD. The CDR3 DNA sequence: TGTGCCATCAGTGCATCCTACTTAGAGACCCAGTACTTC. Translation: CAISASYLETQYF.

The CDR3 loop reads CASNNGSTYEQYF. CDR3 DNA sequence: TGTGCCAGCAACAACGGGAGTACCTACGAGCAGTACTTC. This rearrangement joins TRBV7-8 to TRBJ2-7, with D maybe TRBD2 (6 bases). This CDR3 has 13 amino acids. Germline assignment: CDR1 SGHVS and CDR2 FQNEAQ. Trimming took off 7 bases at V and 2 bases at J, with 12 bases between the two ends.

J is TRBJ2-1 and V is TRBV6-5; the D gene is possibly TRBD2 (7 bases). The CDR3 is made up of 13 amino acids. Germline loops: CDR1 MNHEY, CDR2 SVGAGI. V was shortened by 5 bases and J by 9 bases, with 14 bases between the two germline ends. DNA for the CDR3: TGTGCCAGCAGTCGTGAGAGGGGGGGTGAGCAGTTCTTC. As protein: CASSRERGGEQFF.